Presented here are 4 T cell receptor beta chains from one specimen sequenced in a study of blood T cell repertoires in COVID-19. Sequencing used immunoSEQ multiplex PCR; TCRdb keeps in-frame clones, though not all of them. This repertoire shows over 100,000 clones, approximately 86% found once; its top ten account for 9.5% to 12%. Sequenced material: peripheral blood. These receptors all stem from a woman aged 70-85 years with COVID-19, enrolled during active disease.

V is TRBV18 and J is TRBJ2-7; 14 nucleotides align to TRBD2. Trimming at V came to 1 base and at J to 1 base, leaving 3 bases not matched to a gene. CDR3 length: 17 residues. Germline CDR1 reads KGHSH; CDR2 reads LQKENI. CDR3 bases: TGTGCCAGCTCACCACGGGGACTAGCGGGGGATTCCTACGAGCAGTACTTC. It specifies CASSPRGLAGDSYEQYF.

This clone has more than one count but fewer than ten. The CDR3 reads CSVVLQTYEQYF. The DNA for the CDR3 is TGCAGCGTTGTCTTACAGACCTACGAGCAGTACTTC. This chain joins TRBV29-1 and TRBJ2-7, with D uncertain. Per the germline V gene, CDR1 is SQVTM and CDR2 is ANQGSEA. The CDR3 extends over 12 amino acids. Trimming pared 4 bases from V and 2 bases from J, leaving 9 bases between.

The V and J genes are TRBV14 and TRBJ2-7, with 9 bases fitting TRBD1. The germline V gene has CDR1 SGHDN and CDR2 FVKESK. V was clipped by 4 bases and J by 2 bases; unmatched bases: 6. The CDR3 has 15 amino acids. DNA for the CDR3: TGTGCCAGCAGCCCCTACCGGGACAGGGCCTACGAGCAGTACTTC. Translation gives CASSPYRDRAYEQYF.

The CDR3 loop is CASRGNSGAETQYF. In DNA, the CDR3 is TGCGCCAGCAGGGGAAATAGCGGGGCGGAGACCCAGTACTTC. The V and J genes are TRBV5-1 and TRBJ2-5; 8 bases agree with TRBD2. CDR3 length: 14 amino acids. Germline assignment: CDR1 SGHRS and CDR2 YFSETQ. V was clipped by 5 bases and J by 5 bases; unmatched bases: 8.